Sequencing of this T cell receptor beta chain was carried out in a study of cytomegalovirus exposure and HLA in healthy donors. PCR amplification relied on 60 Vbeta primers (plus 13 Jbeta primers). TCRdb's table, derived via immunoSEQ multiplex PCR, lists solely in-frame clones and lacks some. The sample holds about 130,000 clones; around 85% are singletons and the top ten take about 7%. Turning to this clone: Its antigen is currently unknown.

Germline CDR1 is MGHRA and CDR2 is YSYEKL. The CDR3 covers 15 residues. Trimming removed 4 bases from V and 10 bases from J, with 20 bases in between. General observations from the study: Presence/absence analyses assumed roughly uniform sequencing depth across donors, which may not hold. One later analysis reportedly identified an Asian-associated ancestry cluster that showed fewer N-insertions than the approximately 700-donor mean.

Specimen: PBMCs. The rearrangement links TRBV4-1 to TRBJ1-5, with D tentatively TRBD1 (6 bases). This TCR derives from a woman in her thirties in good health and CMV-seropositive. CDR3: CASSPGTQLTEPQHF. In DNA form, the CDR3 reads TGCGCCAGCAGCCCAGGGACACAACTGACAGAACCCCAGCATTTT.